These T cell receptor beta chains were read from a single sample in a study of shared clonotypes between healthy human individuals. The table came from immunoSEQ multiplex PCR; TCRdb's copy has only in-frame clones and leaves some out. The table records roughly 650,000 clones, more than 95% of them present only once. Input material: naive CD4+ T cells sorted from blood. These receptors were obtained from a woman aged 30 to 39 in good health. Both conserved end residues are part of each CDR3. A D gene is named only where the DNA matches it firmly. Clone size, where shown, is once, few, many, or a class for clones that have expanded.

d_gene	abundance	v_gene	j_gene	CDR3aa	CDR3nt
.	.	TRBV29-1	TRBJ1-1	CSVASSLNTEAFF	TGCAGCGTTGCATCTAGCTTGAACACTGAAGCTTTCTTT
.	.	TRBV5-5	TRBJ1-4	CASSLREGIANEKLFF	TGTGCCAGCAGCTTGCGGGAGGGAATAGCTAATGAAAAACTGTTTTTT
TRBD2	once	TRBV6-6	TRBJ2-3	CASSKSAGGPGDTQYF	TGTGCCAGCAGTAAATCAGCGGGAGGGCCTGGAGATACGCAGTATTTT
TRBD1	.	TRBV2	TRBJ1-6	CASRRQGSNSPLHF	TGTGCCAGCAGGCGACAGGGAAGCAACTCACCCCTCCACTTT
.	.	TRBV21-1	TRBJ2-7	CASSTPGLAATYYEQYF	TGTGCCAGCAGCACCCCGGGACTAGCGGCCACCTACTACGAGCAGTACTTC
TRBD2	.	TRBV7-9	TRBJ2-1	CASSELAGSSYNEQFF	TGTGCCAGCAGCGAACTAGCGGGGTCCTCCTACAATGAGCAGTTCTTC
.	.	TRBV19	TRBJ2-5	CASMEGETQYF	TGTGCCAGTATGGAGGGCGAGACCCAGTACTTC
TRBD1	once	TRBV6-6	TRBJ1-2	CASSSGQGGYTF	TGTGCCAGCAGTTCTGGACAGGGCGGCTACACCTTC
TRBD1	.	TRBV7-9	TRBJ2-1	CASSSVYGQGVRDEQFF	TGTGCCAGCAGCTCCGTTTACGGGCAGGGGGTTCGGGATGAGCAGTTCTTC
TRBD2	.	TRBV4-2	TRBJ2-6	CASSQISGRSSGANVLTF	TGTGCCAGCAGCCAAATAAGCGGGAGGAGCTCTGGGGCCAACGTCCTGACTTTC
TRBD2	.	TRBV2	TRBJ2-1	CASSEWLAGNNEQFF	TGTGCCAGCAGTGAATGGCTAGCGGGGAACAATGAGCAGTTCTTC
TRBD2	.	TRBV10-1	TRBJ2-3	CASSGLAGDGTDTQYF	TGCGCCAGCAGCGGACTAGCGGGAGATGGCACAGATACGCAGTATTTT
.	.	TRBV28	TRBJ2-7	CASSSHGGQGEQYF	TGTGCCAGCAGTTCTCACGGGGGGCAGGGGGAGCAGTACTTC
.	.	TRBV29-1	TRBJ1-1	CSVLEKEFDTEAFF	TGCAGCGTTTTAGAAAAGGAATTTGACACTGAAGCTTTCTTT
.	.	TRBV20-1	TRBJ2-7	CSATQGYEQYF	TGCAGTGCTACTCAGGGCTACGAGCAGTACTTC
TRBD2	.	TRBV27	TRBJ2-1	CASSRSGTSGHNEQFF	TGTGCCAGCAGTCGATCCGGGACTAGCGGCCACAATGAGCAGTTCTTC
TRBD2	once	TRBV11-2	TRBJ2-1	CASSASRTSGSYNEQFF	TGTGCCAGCAGCGCGTCTCGTACTAGCGGATCCTACAATGAGCAGTTCTTC
.	once	TRBV5-1	TRBJ2-5	CASSSGTAEETQYF	TGCGCCAGCAGCTCGGGGACGGCCGAAGAGACCCAGTACTTC
.	.	TRBV7-9	TRBJ1-1	CASSLNRNTEAFF	TGTGCCAGCAGCTTAAATAGAAACACTGAAGCTTTCTTT
.	.	TRBV29-1	TRBJ1-1	CSVDRDVNTEAFF	TGCAGCGTCGACCGGGACGTGAACACTGAAGCTTTCTTT
.	.	TRBV25-1	TRBJ2-4	CASSDAQPRGLAKNIQYF	TGTGCCAGCAGTGATGCCCAACCGCGGGGATTAGCCAAAAACATTCAGTACTTC
.	.	TRBV28	TRBJ1-1	CASSTMNTEAFF	TGTGCCAGCAGCACGATGAACACTGAAGCTTTCTTT
.	few	TRBV27	TRBJ1-1	CASSTHVGDDEAFF	TGTGCCAGCAGTACTCACGTAGGGGACGATGAAGCTTTCTTT
.	.	TRBV7-2	TRBJ1-2	CASSLEPGNYGYTF	TGTGCCAGCAGCTTAGAGCCCGGGAACTATGGCTACACCTTC
.	.	TRBV2	TRBJ1-4	CASSRGSEKLFF	TGTGCCAGCAGTAGGGGCAGTGAAAAACTGTTTTTT
TRBD1	.	TRBV28	TRBJ1-2	CASAFGAGGRGYTF	TGTGCCAGCGCCTTCGGGGCAGGGGGCCGAGGCTACACCTTC
TRBD1	.	TRBV5-1	TRBJ2-7	CASRTGTGNYEQYF	TGCGCCAGCAGAACCGGGACAGGGAATTACGAGCAGTACTTC
TRBD1	.	TRBV7-2	TRBJ1-3	CASSLEGQGTGNTIYF	TGTGCCAGCAGCTTAGAGGGACAGGGAACCGGGAACACCATATATTTT
TRBD2	.	TRBV6-5	TRBJ2-5	CASSSSGRGLETQYF	TGTGCCAGCAGTTCTAGCGGGAGGGGGCTCGAGACCCAGTACTTC
TRBD1	once	TRBV5-1	TRBJ2-2	CASREETGGPGELFF	TGCGCCAGCAGGGAGGAGACAGGGGGCCCCGGGGAGCTGTTTTTT
.	.	TRBV6-1	TRBJ2-1	CASSAWEGGRRNEQFF	TGTGCCAGCAGTGCCTGGGAAGGGGGGCGGCGAAATGAGCAGTTCTTC
.	.	TRBV19	TRBJ1-2	CAANPAGVWYGYTF	TGTGCCGCGAACCCAGCAGGGGTGTGGTATGGCTACACCTTC
.	.	TRBV19	TRBJ2-1	CASTGGVVALEQFF	TGTGCCAGTACCGGAGGGGTCGTGGCGCTCGAGCAGTTCTTC
.	.	TRBV6-1	TRBJ1-1	CASSFNGDTEAFF	TGTGCCAGCAGCTTCAACGGAGACACTGAAGCTTTCTTT
TRBD2	.	TRBV5-4	TRBJ2-1	CASSPGRAGFLSEQFF	TGTGCCAGCAGCCCCGGTCGAGCGGGATTTCTAAGTGAGCAGTTCTTC
TRBD1	.	TRBV6-5	TRBJ1-6	CASSPRGQARVPLHF	TGTGCCAGCAGTCCGCGGGGACAGGCCAGAGTACCCCTCCACTTT
TRBD1	.	TRBV5-1	TRBJ2-5	CASSAGTVQETQYF	TGCGCCAGCAGCGCTGGGACAGTCCAAGAGACCCAGTACTTC
.	.	TRBV18	TRBJ2-7	CASSPLGQTYEQYF	TGTGCCAGCTCACCCCTGGGCCAGACGTACGAGCAGTACTTC
.	.	TRBV9	TRBJ2-3	CASSTQTHPTDTQYF	TGTGCCAGCAGCACCCAGACTCACCCCACAGATACGCAGTATTTT
.	once	TRBV25-1	TRBJ2-7	CASSEQAGPPFEQYF	TGTGCCAGCAGTGAGCAGGCAGGACCACCCTTCGAGCAGTACTTC
TRBD2	.	TRBV6-1	TRBJ2-3	CASSEDGWEGGNTQYF	TGTGCCAGCAGTGAAGATGGGTGGGAGGGCGGAAATACGCAGTATTTT
.	.	TRBV5-1	TRBJ2-1	CASSLEPLKGYNEQFF	TGCGCCAGCAGCTTGGAGCCCTTAAAGGGCTACAATGAGCAGTTCTTC
.	.	TRBV14	TRBJ2-2	CASSQLRESGTGELFF	TGTGCCAGCAGCCAATTACGGGAGTCGGGCACCGGGGAGCTGTTTTTT
.	.	TRBV5-6	TRBJ2-1	CASSPLRGRGNEQFF	TGTGCCAGCAGCCCGCTGAGGGGAAGGGGCAATGAGCAGTTCTTC
TRBD2	.	TRBV5-6	TRBJ2-4	CASSLGTSGRNIQYF	TGTGCCAGCAGCTTGGGGACTAGCGGGAGGAACATTCAGTACTTC
TRBD2	.	TRBV19	TRBJ2-3	CASSGTSAADTQYF	TGTGCCAGCTCCGGGACTAGCGCGGCAGATACGCAGTATTTT
.	.	TRBV10-3	TRBJ1-4	CAISPTVEREKLFF	TGTGCCATCAGCCCGACGGTCGAAAGGGAAAAACTGTTTTTT
TRBD2	.	TRBV4-1	TRBJ2-7	CASSHRGSGSSYEQYF	TGCGCCAGCAGCCATCGGGGTAGCGGGAGCTCCTACGAGCAGTACTTC
.	.	TRBV9	TRBJ1-3	CASSAPGHSSGNTIYF	TGTGCCAGCAGCGCACCCGGACACTCATCTGGAAACACCATATATTTT
.	.	TRBV12-2	TRBJ2-1	CASRSGDVGGSRNEQFF	TGTGCAAGTCGCTCCGGGGACGTCGGCGGGAGTCGTAATGAGCAGTTCTTC
TRBD2	once	TRBV4-2	TRBJ2-1	CASSHQASLAGGYNEQFF	TGTGCCAGCAGCCACCAAGCATCCCTAGCGGGAGGCTACAATGAGCAGTTCTTC
TRBD2	.	TRBV5-1	TRBJ2-2	CASSLFASGSKGGELFF	TGCGCCAGCAGCTTGTTTGCTAGCGGGAGTAAAGGCGGGGAGCTGTTTTTT
TRBD1	.	TRBV2	TRBJ1-5	CASRGQGTQPQHF	TGTGCCAGCAGGGGACAGGGTACTCAGCCCCAGCATTTT